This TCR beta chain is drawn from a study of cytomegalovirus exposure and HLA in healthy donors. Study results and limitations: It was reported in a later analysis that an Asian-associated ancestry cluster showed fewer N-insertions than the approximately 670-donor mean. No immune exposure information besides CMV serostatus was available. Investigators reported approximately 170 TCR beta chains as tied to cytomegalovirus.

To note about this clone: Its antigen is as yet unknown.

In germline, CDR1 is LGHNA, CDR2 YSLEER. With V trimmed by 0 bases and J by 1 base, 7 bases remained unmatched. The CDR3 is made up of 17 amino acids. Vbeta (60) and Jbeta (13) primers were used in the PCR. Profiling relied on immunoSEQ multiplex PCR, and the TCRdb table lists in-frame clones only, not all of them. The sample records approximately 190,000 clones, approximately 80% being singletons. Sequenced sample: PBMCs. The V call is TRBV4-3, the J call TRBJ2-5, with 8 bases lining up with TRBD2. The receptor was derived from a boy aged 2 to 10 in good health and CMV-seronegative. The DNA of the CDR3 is TGCGCCAGCAGCCAAGAGGGTCAGCGGGGGCTCCAAGAGACCCAGTACTTC. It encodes CASSQEGQRGLQETQYF.